A single sample gave rise to the 18 T cell receptor beta chains below, sequenced in a study of blood T cell repertoires in COVID-19. The protocol was immunoSEQ multiplex PCR, while the TCRdb copy is restricted to in-frame clones and leaves out a portion. The sample consists of 100,000 to 120,000 clones, under 80% of them appearing once. The sequencing input was peripheral blood. The receptors originated from a woman between 65 and 79 years old with acute or convalescent COVID-19.

The chain is built from TRBV19 and TRBJ2-5, with D perhaps TRBD2 (6 bases). V lost 3 bases, J lost 2 bases, and 13 bases lay in between. CDR3 length: 15 amino acids. Looked up from germline, CDR1 is LNHDA and CDR2 is SQIVND (reference sequence). The CDR3 loop reads CASSILGGPQETQYF. CDR3 coding DNA: TGTGCCAGTAGTATCCTCGGGGGACCTCAAGAGACCCAGTACTTC.

This clone occurred once. V usage is TRBV5-1 and J usage is TRBJ2-2, with TRBD2 identical over 8 bases. CDR3 length equals 18 residues. V gave up 4 bases and J gave up 4 bases; unmatched junction bases: 15. Germline CDR1 SGHRS, CDR2 YFSETQ. The CDR3 nucleotides read TGCGCCAGCAGCCCCCGAAATCCCACTAGCGGCGGCACCGGGGAGCTGTTTTTT. Its protein product is CASSPRNPTSGGTGELFF. The full variable domain, rest sourced from reference TRBV5-1 and TRBJ2-2, is KAGVTQTPRYLIKTRGQQVTLSCSPISGHRSVSWYQQTPGQGLQFLFEYFSETQRNKGNFPGRFSGRQFSNSRSEMNVSTLELGDSALYLCASSPRNPTSGGTGELFFGEGSRLTVL.

In this sample, this clone turned up a few times. The chain is built from TRBV15 and TRBJ1-5, with D perhaps TRBD1 (6 bases). This CDR3 contains 21 residues. The germline V gene has CDR1 LNHNV and CDR2 YYDKDF (reference sequence). V was clipped by 3 bases and J by 0 bases, with 27 bases between them. CDR3 sequence (DNA): TGTGCCACCAGCAGCAAGACTGCAGGGGTGGAATGGGCTTATAGCAATCAGCCCCAGCATTTT. Translation: CATSSKTAGVEWAYSNQPQHF.

V and J are TRBV6-6 and TRBJ1-1; 9 bases match TRBD1. The CDR3 covers 13 residues. V trimming: 6 bases; J trimming: 5 bases; junction bases outside the gene matches: 4. Germline loops: CDR1 MNHNY, CDR2 SVGAGI (reference sequence). CDR3 bases: TGTGCCAGCAGACGACAGGGGGAGACTGAAGCTTTCTTT. It is translated as CASRRQGETEAFF.

The V call is TRBV5-1, the J call TRBJ1-4; D possibly corresponds to TRBD1 (6 bases). Germline V CDR1 and CDR2: SGHRS, YFSETQ. The CDR3 loop spans 14 amino acids. The V end was cut by 5 bases, the J end by 5 bases, with 13 bases between. The CDR3 nucleotides are TGCGCCAGCAGTTACGGACAGACGAATGAAAAACTGTTTTTT. Its protein product is CASSYGQTNEKLFF.

This chain connects TRBV5-4 to TRBJ2-7; perhaps TRBD2 as D (5 bases). V lost 4 bases and J lost 0, with 11 bases in between. CDR3 length equals 14 residues. Looked up from germline, CDR1 is SGHNT and CDR2 is YYREEE (reference sequence). This CDR3 reads CASSPWESSYEQYF. The CDR3 coding sequence is TGTGCCAGCAGCCCGTGGGAGAGCTCCTACGAGCAGTACTTC.

The V gene is TRBV19, the J gene TRBJ2-1, with 7 bases lining up with TRBD1. With V trimmed by 4 bases and J by 6 bases, 9 bases remained unmatched. CDR1 and CDR2 (germline): LNHDA, SQIVND (reference sequence). The CDR3 length is 15 residues. DNA of the CDR3: TGTGCCAGTAGTACCCAAACAGGGGTGGTCAATGAGCAGTTCTTC. This gives the protein CASSTQTGVVNEQFF.

The rearrangement links TRBV5-1 to TRBJ2-2; 11 bases are shared with TRBD1. The CDR3 is 15 residues long. Germline V CDR1 and CDR2: SGHRS, YFSETQ. V was pared by 4 bases and J by 7 bases, with 6 bases of the junction left unmatched. The CDR3 nucleotides read TGCGCCAGCAGCCGGGACAGGGGGATCATCGGGGAGCTGTTTTTT. It is translated as CASSRDRGIIGELFF.

V is TRBV11-2 and J is TRBJ2-6; perhaps TRBD2 as D (5 bases). V gave up 5 bases and J gave up 4 bases, with 6 bases separating them. The CDR3 length is 13 residues. The germline gives CDR1 SGHAT, CDR2 FQNNGV. The CDR3 loop is CASSPGGANVLTF. DNA for the CDR3: TGTGCCAGCAGCCCGGGGGGGGCCAACGTCCTGACTTTC.

This clone was seen repeatedly, ten times or more. This sequence joins TRBV5-4 and TRBJ1-1; 8 positions agree with TRBD1. Germline V gene lookup returns CDR1 SGHNT and CDR2 YYREEE (reference sequence). After removal of 6 bases from V and 1 base from J, the junction contained 8 bases not matched to a gene. The CDR3 consists of 15 residues. CDR3: CASTRQGQANTEAFF. The CDR3 DNA is TGTGCCAGCACGAGACAGGGACAGGCGAACACTGAAGCTTTCTTT.

V gene TRBV5-4 combines with J gene TRBJ2-3; TRBD2 matches 8 bases. V lost 1 base to trimming and J lost 2 bases; unmatched junction nucleotides: 12. The germline gives CDR1 SGHNT, CDR2 YYREEE (reference sequence). CDR3 length equals 18 residues. This CDR3 is CASSLKRGGIQITDTQYF. The DNA for the CDR3 is TGTGCCAGCAGCTTGAAACGGGGGGGAATCCAAATCACAGATACGCAGTATTTT.

This clone was seen more than once but under ten times. J is TRBJ1-2 and V is TRBV28, with D possibly TRBD1 on 5 matching bases. CDR3 size: 12 residues. V was shortened by 5 bases and J by 5 bases, with 9 bases between the two germline ends. The germline V gene has CDR1 MDHEN and CDR2 SYDVKM. CDR3 residues: CASSLRGYGYTF. Written as DNA, the CDR3 is TGTGCCAGCAGTCTAAGGGGTTATGGCTACACCTTC.

This clone has at least ten counts. Within the sample, other DNA sequences also encode this same CDR3. The gene calls are TRBV5-1 and TRBJ2-7; D is perhaps TRBD2 (6 bases). Germline CDR1 is SGHRS and CDR2 is YFSETQ. The V gene lost 10 bases and the J gene lost 7 bases, with 30 bases spanning the gap. The CDR3 has 16 residues. CDR3 protein: CARLSRWVGRGWEQYF. DNA for the CDR3: TGCGCCCGCTTGAGCCGTTGGGTGGGCCGGGGGTGGGAGCAGTACTTC.

The V gene is TRBV11-2, the J gene TRBJ1-1, with D unclear. Trimming cost V 0 bases and J 0 bases, with 8 bases left between them. The CDR3 extends over 15 amino acids. CDR1 and CDR2 from the germline V gene are SGHAT and FQNNGV. The CDR3 sequence is CASSLDTTVNTEAFF. CDR3 coding DNA: TGTGCCAGCAGCTTAGATACAACAGTGAACACTGAAGCTTTCTTT.

The rearrangement links TRBV15 to TRBJ2-1; TRBD2 is a possible D gene (7 bases). The V and J ends lost 2 bases and 6 bases respectively, with 23 bases between them. The CDR3 sequence is 18 residues long. Germline V gene lookup returns CDR1 LNHNV and CDR2 YYDKDF (reference sequence). CDR3 DNA sequence: TGTGCCACCAGCAGACCCCCTGGGGAGAGGGGGGGCCGCAATGAGCAGTTCTTC. This encodes CATSRPPGERGGRNEQFF.

The V gene is TRBV7-2, the J gene TRBJ2-5; 9 nucleotides line up with TRBD1. This CDR3 is built from 14 residues. The junction had 3 bases not matched to a gene; V was cut back by 1 base and J by 6 bases. From germline, CDR1 is SGHTA and CDR2 FQGNSA. As DNA, the CDR3 is TGTGCCAGCAGCTTAGACGGACAGGGGAAGACCCAGTACTTC. Its protein product is CASSLDGQGKTQYF.

This chain's CDR3 is CASSYPAIRDQPQHF. The CDR3 nucleotides are TGTGCCAGCAGTTACCCCGCGATCAGGGATCAGCCCCAGCATTTT. This chain uses TRBV28 with TRBJ1-5; TRBD1 is a possible D gene (5 bases). The V end was cut by 4 bases, the J end by 5 bases, with 15 bases between. This CDR3 region has 15 residues. Germline loops: CDR1 MDHEN, CDR2 SYDVKM.

The chain recombines TRBV6-5 with TRBJ2-7; TRBD2 matches 11 bases. Germline-derived CDR1 and CDR2 are MNHEY and SVGAGI. Unmatched junction bases numbered 5, after V lost 6 bases and J lost 4 bases. This CDR3 comprises 14 residues. The CDR3 bases are TGTGCCAGCAGAAGACTAGCGGGGCCTTACGAGCAGTACTTC. Translation gives CASRRLAGPYEQYF.